A single sample is the source of the 21 T cell receptor beta chains below, sequenced in a study of T cell responses to AZD1222 COVID-19 vaccine. Method: immunoSEQ multiplex PCR; TCRdb's copy keeps in-frame clones and lacks some. The sample lists roughly 190,000 clones; 80% to 95% were seen once. Here the sequenced sample was peripheral blood, taken on day 0 of AZD1222 vaccination. Source of these receptors: an adult in good health.

This CDR3 is CASSQGQYGEKLFF. As DNA, the CDR3 is TGTGCCAGCAGCCAAGGGCAGTATGGTGAAAAACTGTTTTTT. The chain is built from TRBV9 and TRBJ1-4, with unresolved D. Germline V lookup: CDR1 SGDLS, CDR2 YYNGEE. Trimming shortened V by 4 bases and J by 7 bases, and 14 bases separated the two germline ends. CDR3 length: 14 amino acids.

The J gene is TRBJ2-2, the V gene TRBV3-1 (or the pseudogene TRBV3-2); D is unresolved. Germline CDR1 and CDR2: LGHDT and YNNKEL (reference sequence). V lost 4 bases and J 3 bases, leaving 12 bases between the germline ends. This CDR3 comprises 15 residues. CDR3 sequence: CASSRGPGYTGELFF. The DNA of the CDR3 is TGTGCCAGCAGCCGCGGCCCGGGTTACACCGGGGAGCTGTTTTTT.

The CDR3 bases are TGTGCCAGCAGCTTATTCGAGGAAGAGACCCAGTACTTC. The encoded protein is CASSLFEEETQYF. The chain links TRBV11-3 to TRBJ2-5; D remains unclear. This CDR3 has 13 residues. V lost 2 bases and J 3 bases, leaving 7 bases between the germline ends. Germline V gene lookup returns CDR1 SGHNT and CDR2 YENEEA.

V is TRBV2 and J is TRBJ2-2; 7 bases match TRBD2. CDR3 length equals 14 residues. Germline V lookup: CDR1 SNHLY, CDR2 FYNNEI. J was trimmed by 7 bases and V by 6 bases; bases with no gene match: 8. The CDR3 DNA reads TGTGCCAGCAGCCTCCGGGGGGAGATCGGGGAGCTGTTTTTT. Protein sequence: CASSLRGEIGELFF.

This chain uses TRBV27 with TRBJ2-1, with TRBD2 identical over 15 bases. CDR1 MNHEY and CDR2 SMNVEV come from the germline V gene (reference sequence). V was clipped by 6 bases and J by 0 bases; unmatched bases: 3. CDR3 length equals 17 residues. The CDR3 loop reads CASRRTSGRASYNEQFF. The CDR3 DNA follows: TGTGCCAGCAGACGGACTAGCGGGAGGGCCTCCTACAATGAGCAGTTCTTC.

The chain recombines TRBV19 with TRBJ1-6, with unresolved D. Germline V CDR1 and CDR2: LNHDA, SQIVND (reference sequence). The CDR3 is 16 residues long. V gave up 3 bases and J gave up 6 bases, with 15 bases separating them. CDR3 region: CASSISGVMGNSPLHF. In DNA, the CDR3 is TGTGCCAGTAGTATCAGTGGAGTTATGGGTAATTCACCCCTCCACTTT.

The chain is built from TRBV4-1 and TRBJ1-4; 7 bases are a match to TRBD1. The CDR3 covers 14 residues. From germline, CDR1 is MGHRA and CDR2 YSYEKL. Trimming took 1 base from V and 8 from J; bases not matched to a gene: 4. The CDR3 protein is CASSQGQGEEKLFF. The CDR3 DNA reads TGCGCCAGCAGCCAAGGACAGGGTGAAGAAAAACTGTTTTTT.

The chain carries TRBV6-5 and TRBJ2-1, with D perhaps matching TRBD1 (6 bases). This CDR3 is built from 15 residues. V was pared by 7 bases and J by 4 bases, with 17 bases between. CDR1 and CDR2 from the germline V gene are MNHEY and SVGAGI. CDR3 residues: CASTPRDTVYNEQFF. The DNA for the CDR3 is TGTGCCAGCACCCCCCGGGACACGGTTTACAATGAGCAGTTCTTC.

This clone was observed once. The rearrangement joins TRBV5-1 to TRBJ2-5; TRBD2 aligns across 8 bases. The CDR3 has 14 residues. Germline CDR1 and CDR2: SGHRS and YFSETQ. J gave up 2 bases and V 4 bases, and 4 bases lay outside the gene matches. The CDR3 region has the DNA TGCGCCAGCAGCCCCGGGGGGGTACAAGAGACCCAGTACTTC. Translation gives CASSPGGVQETQYF.

The J gene is TRBJ2-5, the V gene TRBV7-9; no clear D gene. The germline V gene has CDR1 SEHNR and CDR2 FQNEAQ (reference sequence). Trimming removed 5 bases from V and 2 bases from J, with 15 bases in between. The CDR3 spans 15 residues. The DNA of the CDR3 is TGTGCCAGCAGCCCCCTATATGCCAAGCAAGAGACCCAGTACTTC. Translating gives CASSPLYAKQETQYF. Using reference TRBV7-9 and TRBJ2-5 for the parts outside the CDR3, the full variable domain is DTGVSQNPRHKITKRGQNVTFRCDPISEHNRLYWYRQTLGQGPEFLTYFQNEAQLEKSRLLSDRFSAERPKGSFSTLEIQRTEQGDSAMYLCASSPLYAKQETQYFGPGTRLLVL.

The chain has TRBV10-1 and TRBJ1-2; D unresolved. CDR1 and CDR2 (germline): WNHNN, SYGVQD (reference sequence). There are 12 residues in the CDR3. Trimming took off 3 bases at V and 7 bases at J, with 9 bases between the two ends. This CDR3 reads CASSDSGSGYTF. The CDR3 nucleotides are TGCGCCAGCAGTGACTCGGGCTCTGGCTACACCTTC.

The chain combines TRBV6-1 with TRBJ2-2, with TRBD2 matching 13 bases. The CDR3 has 17 residues. After removal of 4 bases from V and 5 bases from J, the junction contained 7 bases not matched to a gene. The germline V gene encodes CDR1 MNHNS and CDR2 SASEGT. The CDR3 is CASSARRGLAGTGELFF. CDR3 DNA: TGTGCCAGCAGTGCGAGGAGGGGACTAGCGGGAACCGGGGAGCTGTTTTTT.

The chain recombines TRBV2 with TRBJ1-5; 9 bases match TRBD1. Germline V gene data show CDR1 as SNHLY and CDR2 as FYNNEI. This CDR3 is built from 15 residues. Losses at the gene ends were 8 bases for V and 7 bases for J; bases not matched to a gene: 12. The chain's CDR3 is CASRGGQGGRQPQHF. In DNA form, the CDR3 reads TGTGCCAGCCGGGGGGGACAGGGAGGAAGGCAGCCCCAGCATTTT.

The gene calls are TRBV2 and TRBJ2-2, with 13 bases aligning to TRBD2. V was pared by 11 bases and J by 6 bases, with 12 bases of the junction left unmatched. The CDR3 covers 16 residues. CDR1 and CDR2 from the germline V gene are SNHLY and FYNNEI. The DNA for the CDR3 is TGTGCCTCCGATCGGAGACTAGCGGGAGGCCCCGGGGAGCTGTTTTTT. It encodes CASDRRLAGGPGELFF.

The chain carries TRBV25-1 and TRBJ2-2; no firm D call. Germline V gives CDR1 MGHDK, CDR2 SYGVNS. The germline V and J ends were trimmed by 2 bases and 3 bases, with 7 bases remaining between them. The CDR3 consists of 14 residues. The CDR3 reads CASSENRDTGELFF. The CDR3 DNA reads TGTGCCAGCAGTGAAAATCGCGACACCGGGGAGCTGTTTTTT. Complete variable domain (other parts from reference TRBV25-1 and TRBJ2-2): EADIYQTPRYLVIGTGKKITLECSQTMGHDKMYWYQQDPGMELHLIHYSYGVNSTEKGDLSSESTVSRIRTEHFPLTLESARPSHTSQYLCASSENRDTGELFFGEGSRLTVL.

The V and J genes are TRBV6-5 and TRBJ1-1; a weak D match, TRBD1 (5 bases). V lost 0 bases and J lost 4, with 9 bases in between. Germline CDR1 is MNHEY and CDR2 is SVGAGI. The CDR3 has 14 amino acids. CDR3 coding DNA: TGTGCCAGCAGTTACTCACAGGTACCCACTGAAGCTTTCTTT. It translates to CASSYSQVPTEAFF.

The chain joins TRBV3-1 (or the pseudogene TRBV3-2) to TRBJ2-2; 9 bases are shared with TRBD2. J gave up 6 bases and V 3 bases, and 14 bases lay outside the gene matches. The V gene's germline CDR1 is LGHDT and CDR2 YNNKEL (reference sequence). This CDR3 is 18 amino acids long. CDR3 residues: CASSHPLAGGFTAGELFF. The CDR3 nucleotides read TGTGCCAGCAGCCACCCCCTTGCGGGAGGGTTCACGGCCGGGGAGCTGTTTTTT.

The gene calls are TRBV5-8 and TRBJ2-7; D uncertain. CDR3 length equals 13 residues. V was shortened by 6 bases and J by 6 bases, with 16 bases between the two germline ends. CDR1 is SGHTS, CDR2 YDEGEE, per germline. The CDR3 coding sequence is TGTGCCAGCAAGAACGACGATTACCTCGAGCAGTACTTC. Translation: CASKNDDYLEQYF.

The chain couples TRBV6-2 or TRBV6-3 to TRBJ2-3; 7 positions match TRBD2. V shed 2 bases, J shed 5 bases, and the junction held 13 bases outside the gene matches. CDR1 is MNHEY, CDR2 SVGEGT, per germline. The CDR3 loop spans 17 amino acids. The CDR3 is CASSYGMAGEVGDTQYF. As DNA, the CDR3 is TGTGCCAGCAGTTACGGGATGGCGGGGGAAGTCGGAGATACGCAGTATTTT.

The V and J genes are TRBV19 and TRBJ1-2; D is uncertain. The CDR3 extends over 15 amino acids. Trimming took off 7 bases at V and 4 bases at J, with 19 bases between the two ends. The germline gives CDR1 LNHDA, CDR2 SQIVND (reference sequence). CDR3 sequence: CASTLPDPRGYGYTF. CDR3 nucleotides: TGTGCCAGTACCCTCCCGGACCCGCGGGGCTATGGCTACACCTTC.

CDR3: CASSSGLGDHLHF. Here the CDR3 DNA reads TGCGCCAGCAGCTCGGGGCTGGGGGATCACCTCCACTTT. The chain joins TRBV5-1 to TRBJ1-6; a weak D match, TRBD1 (5 bases). The germline V gene has CDR1 SGHRS and CDR2 YFSETQ. V lost 3 bases and J lost 15, with 16 bases in between. This CDR3 has 13 amino acids.